The 4 T cell receptor beta chains in this list originate from one sample, sequenced in a study of molecular identifiers for immune sequencing clone quantification (dated by TCRdb to the late 2010s). The library relied on PCR. TCRdb names NextSeq 500 as the instrument used. Using fastp trimming at Q25 and MiXCR clonotype assembly, TCRdb reanalyzed the public sequencing data and kept in-frame beta chains. All rows with the same CDR3 protein become a single entry with the most common DNA and genes. The table for this sample lists 400,000 to 600,000 distinct CDR3 sequences; under 30% of them were counted only once. In total, the top ten clones hold roughly 0.77% of the sample. The sequenced sample was naive CD8+ T cells from blood, with Jurkat cell RNA spiked in. The cell subset or site label, read with the paper, signifies: FACS-sorted CD8+CD4-CCR7+CD45RA+ naive T cells. These receptors all come from a human donor in good health. Some libraries in this study had Jurkat cell RNA spiked in.

The table lists this clonotype with many counts. The chain links TRBV6-2 or TRBV6-3 to TRBJ1-5; D perhaps matches TRBD1 (5 bases). Germline CDR1 MNHEY, CDR2 SVGEGT. Trimming stripped 5 bases from V and 0 bases from J, with 11 bases between. The CDR3 is made up of 15 amino acids. Here the CDR3 DNA reads TGTGCCAGCAGTCTAGACAGTTATAGCAATCAGCCCCAGCATTTT. It encodes CASSLDSYSNQPQHF.

On this clonotype: The CDR3 carries no conserved terminal phenylalanine or tryptophan, so it likely arises from a read error. The chain links TRBV5-1 to TRBJ2-7, with TRBD1 as a possible D gene (6 bases). Germline values: CDR1 SGHRS, CDR2 YFSETQ. This CDR3 is 13 amino acids long. Deletions cut 2 bases from V and 4 bases from J, with 10 bases between. CDR3 sequence (DNA): TGCGCCAGCAGCTTCAACAGGGCTTACGAGCAGTACTCC. As protein: CASSFNRAYEQYS.

The chain combines TRBV4-3 with TRBJ1-1; a weak D match, TRBD1 (5 bases). The CDR3 length is 13 residues. Germline-derived CDR1 and CDR2 are LGHNA and YSLEER. V gave up 4 bases and J gave up 4 bases, with 10 bases separating them. CDR3 bases: TGCGCCAGCAGCCTGATGAGGGGCACTGAAGCTTTCTTT. Protein sequence: CASSLMRGTEAFF.

In regard to this clonotype: Possible read error: a much larger clone is one base away. The V call is TRBV20-1, the J call TRBJ2-3, with 8 bases matching TRBD1. Germline assignment: CDR1 DFQATT and CDR2 SNEGSKA (reference sequence). The CDR3 runs 15 residues. V was clipped by 0 bases and J by 6 bases; unmatched bases: 8. CDR3 protein: CSARDSGQGRDTQYF. CDR3 DNA sequence: TGCAGTGCTAGAGATTCTGGACAGGGTCGCGATACGCAGTATTTT.